Following are 17 T cell receptor beta chains from one sample sequenced in a study of blood T cell repertoires in COVID-19. Profiled with immunoSEQ multiplex PCR; TCRdb holds only in-frame clones, not every one. The profile covers 280,000 or so clones, with approximately 83% appearing a single time and 2% to 2.5% taken by the ten largest. The specimen was peripheral blood. Every receptor here comes from a woman aged 25 to 39 who had recovered from COVID-19.

The chain employs TRBV30 and TRBJ1-3, with TRBD1 identical over 7 bases. V gave up 5 bases and J gave up 4 bases; unmatched junction bases: 8. Germline assignment: CDR1 GTSNPN and CDR2 SVGIG (reference sequence). The CDR3 has 14 amino acids. CDR3 in amino acids: CAWDPGTVGNTIYF. The CDR3 DNA follows: TGTGCCTGGGACCCTGGGACAGTCGGAAACACCATATATTTT.

A few counts support this clone. This chain joins TRBV6-5 and TRBJ2-1, with TRBD2 matching over 13 bases. CDR3 length: 15 residues. Germline V gene data show CDR1 as MNHEY and CDR2 as SVGAGI. The J segment lost 8 bases and the V segment lost 5 bases, leaving 6 bases of the junction unmatched. CDR3 amino acids: CASSLGLAGADEQFF. The CDR3 DNA sequence: TGTGCCAGCAGTCTCGGACTAGCGGGAGCCGATGAGCAGTTCTTC.

The V call is TRBV4-3, the J call TRBJ1-6; possible D gene TRBD1, 6 bases. CDR3 size: 16 residues. Trimming stripped 0 bases from V and 6 bases from J, with 12 bases between. Germline values: CDR1 LGHNA, CDR2 YSLEER. The CDR3 DNA reads as TGCGCCAGCAGCCAAGACCGGGACACCCCTAATTCACCCCTCCACTTT. Translated: CASSQDRDTPNSPLHF.

The gene calls are TRBV7-6 and TRBJ2-3, with 7 nucleotides matching TRBD2. CDR3 length: 14 amino acids. CDR1 and CDR2 (germline): SGHVS, FNYEAQ. With 5 bases clipped from V and 0 bases from J, the junction kept 2 bases outside the gene matches. CDR3 nucleotide sequence: TGTGCCAGCAGCCGGGACTACAGCACAGATACGCAGTATTTT. It yields the protein CASSRDYSTDTQYF.

The table lists this clone with a few counts. The rearrangement joins TRBV30 to TRBJ2-5; D not certain. This CDR3 region has 12 residues. V lost 7 bases, J lost 5 bases, and 14 bases lay in between. CDR1 is GTSNPN, CDR2 SVGIG, per germline (reference sequence). The CDR3 reads CASKLNSETQYF. The CDR3 DNA sequence: TGTGCCTCCAAACTAAATTCCGAGACCCAGTACTTC.

V usage is TRBV5-8 and J usage is TRBJ2-5; 9 nucleotides line up with TRBD1. The CDR3 contains 15 residues. From germline, CDR1 is SGHTS and CDR2 YDEGEE. V was pared by 0 bases and J by 4 bases, with 4 bases of the junction left unmatched. CDR3 bases: TGTGCCAGCAGCTTGGGGGACAGGGCGCGAGAGACCCAGTACTTC. It codes for CASSLGDRARETQYF.

This sequence joins TRBV6-5 and TRBJ2-4, with 7 bases lining up with TRBD2. The CDR3 spans 15 residues. Germline values: CDR1 MNHEY, CDR2 SVGAGI. The V segment lost 2 bases and the J segment 4 bases; nucleotides outside the gene matches: 5. CDR3 residues: CASSYDGGKKNIQYF. CDR3 nucleotides: TGTGCCAGCAGTTACGACGGGGGGAAGAAAAACATTCAGTACTTC.

The chain links TRBV28 to TRBJ1-3, with D possibly TRBD1 on 6 matching bases. Germline CDR1 and CDR2: MDHEN and SYDVKM. V lost 6 bases and J lost 4, with 13 bases in between. The CDR3 length is 14 residues. CDR3 bases: TGTGCCAGCAGCGGGGGGGCGTTAGGAAACACCATATATTTT. This encodes CASSGGALGNTIYF.

This clone has only one observation. This chain joins TRBV24-1 and TRBJ2-3; TRBD1 agrees at 8 bases. The V gene end was trimmed by 9 bases and the J gene end by 1 base; junction bases not matched to a gene: 2. This CDR3 region has 13 residues. Germline CDR1 and CDR2: KGHDR and SFDVKD. CDR3 residues: CATSGQGTDTQYF. The CDR3 DNA reads as TGTGCCACCTCGGGACAGGGCACAGATACGCAGTATTTT.

The CDR3 here is CATSRPGQPNTEAFF. DNA for the CDR3: TGTGCCACCAGCAGACCGGGACAGCCGAACACTGAAGCTTTCTTT. The V and J genes are TRBV15 and TRBJ1-1; 7 bases are shared with TRBD1. Germline values: CDR1 LNHNV, CDR2 YYDKDF (reference sequence). The trim removed 2 bases at V and 1 base at J, leaving 4 bases unmatched. The CDR3 has 15 residues.

This chain joins TRBV5-5 and TRBJ2-7; possibly TRBD2 for D (6 bases). Germline V CDR1 and CDR2: SGHKS, YYEKEE (reference sequence). Trimming left V 4 bases short and J 2 bases short, with 19 bases between. CDR3 length: 16 amino acids. The DNA for the CDR3 is TGTGCCAGCAGCCCGATCCGGGAGCCCGAGACCTACGAGCAGTACTTC. Translation gives CASSPIREPETYEQYF.

The chain carries TRBV9 and TRBJ2-1; D not certain. Germline CDR1 is SGDLS and CDR2 is YYNGEE. CDR3 length: 14 residues. Trimming removed 3 bases at V and 9 bases at J, with 16 bases between. In DNA form, the CDR3 reads TGTGCCAGCAGCGAGCTAAGCCCCTCCGGTGAGCAGTTCTTC. Encoded protein: CASSELSPSGEQFF.

The CDR3 protein is CASSFRTSGRPYNEQFF. The CDR3 coding sequence is TGTGCCAGCAGCTTCCGGACTAGCGGGAGACCTTACAATGAGCAGTTCTTC. The rearrangement joins TRBV7-9 to TRBJ2-1, with 13 bases fitting TRBD2. V dropped 3 bases and J dropped 4; count of bases not matched to a gene: 6. Germline V gives CDR1 SEHNR, CDR2 FQNEAQ (reference sequence). This CDR3 has 17 residues.

J is TRBJ2-7 and V is TRBV7-8; 8 positions agree with TRBD2. The CDR3 has 14 residues. Germline V gives CDR1 SGHVS, CDR2 FQNEAQ. V trimming: 5 bases; J trimming: 5 bases; junction bases outside the gene matches: 8. CDR3 nucleotide sequence: TGTGCCAGCAGCCCCAGGACTAGCTCGAACGAGCAGTACTTC. Translated: CASSPRTSSNEQYF.

This rearrangement joins TRBV6-2 or TRBV6-3 to TRBJ1-1; unclear D gene. V was trimmed by 0 bases and J by 0 bases, leaving 11 bases between them. The germline gives CDR1 MNHEY, CDR2 SVGEGT. The CDR3 consists of 16 residues. CDR3 sequence reads: CASSYSSEILNTEAFF. The CDR3 bases are TGTGCCAGCAGTTACTCGAGTGAGATTCTGAACACTGAAGCTTTCTTT.

This clone was recorded once. The rearrangement links TRBV27 to TRBJ1-1, with D tentatively TRBD1 (5 bases). Trimming removed 2 bases at V and 5 bases at J, with 15 bases between. This CDR3 is built from 15 residues. Germline V gives CDR1 MNHEY, CDR2 SMNVEV (reference sequence). The CDR3 region is CASSLALGGGTEAFF. In DNA form, the CDR3 reads TGTGCCAGCAGTTTAGCTTTGGGGGGTGGTACTGAAGCTTTCTTT.

This clone was recorded only once. The V and J genes are TRBV10-3 and TRBJ1-2; 9 positions match TRBD1. Germline values: CDR1 ENHRY, CDR2 SYGVKD. This CDR3 comprises 18 residues. Trimming took 3 bases from V and 8 from J; bases not matched to a gene: 19. The CDR3 loop is CAISENSGTGSHGRGYTF. The DNA for the CDR3 is TGTGCCATCAGTGAAAACTCCGGGACAGGGAGTCACGGGCGCGGCTACACCTTC.